Below, 20 T cell receptor beta chains from the same sample are listed, as sequenced in a study of Ad26.COV2.S vaccination and SARS-CoV-2 variants. Data came from immunoSEQ multiplex PCR; TCRdb stores just in-frame clones and leaves some out. The table shows about 350,000 clones, with about 90% occurring only once. The sample consisted of peripheral blood, taken after recovery from COVID-19. These receptors were taken from a human donor who had recovered from COVID-19.

This chain connects TRBV7-2 to TRBJ2-7; tentatively, D is TRBD2 (6 bases). There are 14 residues in the CDR3. V was cut by 4 bases and J by 11 bases, with 21 bases left in between. Germline V gives CDR1 SGHTA, CDR2 FQGNSA. The CDR3 DNA sequence: TGTGCCAGCAGCTGGGGCGGGGCGGCCCAAGTCGAGTACTTC. Its protein product is CASSWGGAAQVEYF.

Regarding this clone: The sample carries other DNA sequences with the same CDR3. The chain employs TRBV7-9 and TRBJ2-7; D gene ambiguous. The V gene's germline CDR1 is SEHNR and CDR2 FQNEAQ (reference sequence). This CDR3 spans 14 amino acids. The V gene lost 0 bases and the J gene lost 2 bases, with 8 bases spanning the gap. This CDR3 is CASSLATPPYEQYF. Written as DNA, the CDR3 is TGTGCCAGCAGCTTAGCCACCCCGCCCTACGAGCAGTACTTC.

The chain is built from TRBV27 and TRBJ2-7; TRBD1 agrees at 9 bases. Germline lookup yields CDR1 MNHEY and CDR2 SMNVEV (reference sequence). The V and J ends lost 1 base and 6 bases, in that order; junction bases with no gene match: 4. The CDR3 has 14 amino acids. In DNA, the CDR3 is TGTGCCAGCAGTTTATTCCGGACAGGGGCCGAGCAGTACTTC. Amino acids: CASSLFRTGAEQYF.

The chain combines TRBV4-1 with TRBJ1-5; 7 nucleotides agree with TRBD1. The length of the CDR3 is 18 residues. Per the germline V gene, CDR1 is MGHRA and CDR2 is YSYEKL. V shed 3 bases and J 0 bases; nucleotides not matched to a gene: 11. CDR3 coding DNA: TGCGCCAGCAGCCAGGGAGACAGGGCGGGGTATAGCAATCAGCCCCAGCATTTT. This encodes CASSQGDRAGYSNQPQHF.

This chain connects TRBV3-1 (or the pseudogene TRBV3-2) to TRBJ2-1; 9 nucleotides align to TRBD2. The ends lost 1 base at V and 7 bases at J; junction bases unmatched: 11. Germline V lookup: CDR1 LGHDT, CDR2 YNNKEL (reference sequence). This CDR3 region has 17 residues. DNA of the CDR3: TGTGCCAGCAGCCAAGTCTCTGCGGGGGGGCCAAGGAATGAGCAGTTCTTC. It yields the protein CASSQVSAGGPRNEQFF.

V usage is TRBV12-3 or TRBV12-4 and J usage is TRBJ2-7, with 11 bases matching TRBD1. CDR3 length: 13 residues. V was pared by 5 bases and J by 4 bases, with 1 base of the junction left unmatched. The CDR3 sequence is CASSRDRGYEQYF. In DNA form, the CDR3 reads TGTGCCAGCAGTCGGGACAGGGGGTACGAGCAGTACTTC.

The J gene is TRBJ1-2, the V gene TRBV4-1; D possibly corresponds to TRBD1 (5 bases). V lost 0 bases and J 0 bases, leaving 14 bases between the germline ends. Germline V gene sequence: CDR1 MGHRA, CDR2 YSYEKL. The CDR3 length is 17 residues. The CDR3 here is CASSQDPRGASNYGYTF. In nucleotides, the CDR3 is TGCGCCAGCAGCCAAGATCCGAGGGGCGCTTCTAACTATGGCTACACCTTC.

V gene TRBV11-2 combines with J gene TRBJ1-5; D uncertain. V was clipped by 5 bases and J by 0 bases, with 14 bases between them. Germline V gene lookup returns CDR1 SGHAT and CDR2 FQNNGV. This CDR3 has 16 residues. The CDR3 is CASSAFGRYSNQPQHF. The CDR3 coding sequence is TGTGCCAGCAGCGCCTTTGGGAGATATAGCAATCAGCCCCAGCATTTT.

The chain employs TRBV3-1 (or the pseudogene TRBV3-2) and TRBJ2-7; weak D call: TRBD2 (6 bases). The germline V gene encodes CDR1 LGHDT and CDR2 YNNKEL (reference sequence). The CDR3 extends over 14 amino acids. V shed 4 bases and J shed 2 bases, with 12 bases lying between them. CDR3 nucleotides: TGTGCCAGCAGCCCAGTCGCGGGGACCTACGAGCAGTACTTC. Amino acids: CASSPVAGTYEQYF.

This chain uses TRBV6-5 with TRBJ2-3, with D possibly matching TRBD2 (5 bases). Trimming took off 0 bases at V and 6 bases at J, with 13 bases between the two ends. Germline lookup yields CDR1 MNHEY and CDR2 SVGAGI. The CDR3 is 15 residues long. The CDR3 here is CASSYSTGFGDTQYF. The CDR3 DNA follows: TGTGCCAGCAGTTACTCGACGGGGTTTGGTGATACGCAGTATTTT.

The chain employs TRBV5-1 and TRBJ1-6; 8 bases line up with TRBD1. The CDR3 has 13 amino acids. V lost 7 bases, J lost 8 bases, and 5 bases stayed unmatched. Germline V lookup: CDR1 SGHRS, CDR2 YFSETQ. CDR3 residues: CASSTGAYSPLHF. As DNA, the CDR3 is TGCGCCAGCTCGACAGGGGCGTATTCACCCCTCCACTTT.

This clone has only one observation. CDR3: CASSVANLPGGEQYF. In DNA form, the CDR3 reads TGTGCCAGCAGCGTAGCTAACCTCCCCGGGGGTGAGCAGTACTTC. V and J are TRBV9 and TRBJ2-7; maybe TRBD2 (6 bases). The V end was cut by 0 bases, the J end by 7 bases, with 17 bases between. The CDR3 extends over 15 amino acids. CDR1 SGDLS and CDR2 YYNGEE come from the germline V gene.

The chain combines TRBV5-6 with TRBJ1-3; D unclear. This CDR3 is 13 amino acids long. Deletions cut 4 bases from V and 4 bases from J, with 9 bases between. Germline V gene lookup returns CDR1 SGHDT and CDR2 YYEEEE. This CDR3 reads CASSPGSGNTIYF. As DNA, the CDR3 is TGTGCCAGCAGCCCGGGGAGCGGAAACACCATATATTTT. Based on the CDR3 plus reference TRBV5-6 and TRBJ1-3, the full variable domain is DAGVTQSPTHLIKTRGQQVTLRCSPKSGHDTVSWYQQALGQGPQFIFQYYEEEERQRGNFPDRFSGHQFPNYSSELNVNALLLGDSALYLCASSPGSGNTIYFGEGSWLTVV.

The V gene is TRBV14, the J gene TRBJ2-2; tentative D call: TRBD1 (5 bases). Germline CDR1 SGHDN, CDR2 FVKESK. V lost 7 bases and J 2 bases, leaving 11 bases between the germline ends. The length of the CDR3 is 14 residues. This chain's CDR3 is CASTLQANTGELFF. CDR3 in DNA: TGTGCCAGCACGTTACAGGCTAACACCGGGGAGCTGTTTTTT.

The chain recombines TRBV5-4 with TRBJ2-2; perhaps D is TRBD1 or TRBD2 (5 bases each). This CDR3 has 13 amino acids. Per germline, CDR1 SGHNT and CDR2 YYREEE (reference sequence). Trimming cost V 5 bases and J 4 bases, with 9 bases left between them. The CDR3 protein is CASRTRGTGELFF. The CDR3 DNA is TGTGCCAGCAGGACGAGGGGCACCGGGGAGCTGTTTTTT.

The chain uses TRBV25-1 and TRBJ1-5, with D unresolved. CDR1 MGHDK and CDR2 SYGVNS come from the germline V gene. Trimming stripped 1 base from V and 4 bases from J, with 5 bases between. The CDR3 consists of 13 residues. Here the CDR3 reads CASSELANQPQHF. The CDR3 DNA is TGTGCCAGCAGTGAATTAGCTAATCAGCCCCAGCATTTT. Using reference TRBV25-1 and TRBJ1-5 for the parts outside the CDR3, the full variable domain is EADIYQTPRYLVIGTGKKITLECSQTMGHDKMYWYQQDPGMELHLIHYSYGVNSTEKGDLSSESTVSRIRTEHFPLTLESARPSHTSQYLCASSELANQPQHFGDGTRLSIL.

Only one count was recorded for this clone. The chain links TRBV12-3 or TRBV12-4 to TRBJ2-2; unclear D gene. V was shortened by 8 bases and J by 4 bases, with 11 bases between the two germline ends. The CDR3 runs to 13 residues. The CDR3: CASGVSGTGELFF. The CDR3 DNA reads TGTGCCAGCGGAGTTTCGGGCACCGGGGAGCTGTTTTTT.

The chain is built from TRBV19 and TRBJ1-2, with D hard to call. V dropped 5 bases and J dropped 2 bases, with 9 bases sitting between them. The germline gives CDR1 LNHDA, CDR2 SQIVND (reference sequence). CDR3 length equals 13 residues. This CDR3 reads CASSPQLNYGYTF. The CDR3 DNA sequence: TGTGCCAGTAGTCCTCAGTTGAACTATGGCTACACCTTC.

The rearrangement links TRBV5-4 to TRBJ2-2; D call uncertain. CDR3 length: 14 amino acids. Germline CDR1 reads SGHNT; CDR2 reads YYREEE (reference sequence). The V end lost 1 base, the J end lost 0 bases, and 4 bases lay between the germline ends. The CDR3 loop reads CASSLPPNTGELFF. The CDR3, as DNA: TGTGCCAGCAGCTTGCCCCCGAACACCGGGGAGCTGTTTTTT.

The chain recombines TRBV19 with TRBJ2-1; the D is unclear. Deletions cut 6 bases from V and 9 bases from J, with 9 bases between. This CDR3 region has 11 residues. Germline V CDR1 and CDR2: LNHDA, SQIVND (reference sequence). CDR3 sequence reads: CASSLSREQFF. DNA of the CDR3: TGTGCCAGTAGCCTATCCCGTGAGCAGTTCTTC.